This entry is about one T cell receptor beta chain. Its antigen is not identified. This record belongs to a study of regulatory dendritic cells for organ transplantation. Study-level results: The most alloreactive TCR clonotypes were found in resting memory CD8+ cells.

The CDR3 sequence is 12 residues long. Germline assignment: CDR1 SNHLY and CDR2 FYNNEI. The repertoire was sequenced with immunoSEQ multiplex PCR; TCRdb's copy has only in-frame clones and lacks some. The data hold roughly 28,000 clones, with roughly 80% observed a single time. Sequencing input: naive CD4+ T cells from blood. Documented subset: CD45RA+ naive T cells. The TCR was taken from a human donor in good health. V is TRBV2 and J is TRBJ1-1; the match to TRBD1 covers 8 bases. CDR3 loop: CPRWTGTLEAFF. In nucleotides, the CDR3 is TGTCCCCGATGGACAGGGACCCTAGAAGCTTTCTTT. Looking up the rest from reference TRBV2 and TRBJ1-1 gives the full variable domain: EPEVTQTPSHQVTQMGQEVILRCVPISNHLYFYWYRQILGQKVEFLVSFYNNEISEKSEIFDDQFSVERPDGSNFTLKIRSTKLEDSAMYFCPRWTGTLEAFFGQGTRLTVV.